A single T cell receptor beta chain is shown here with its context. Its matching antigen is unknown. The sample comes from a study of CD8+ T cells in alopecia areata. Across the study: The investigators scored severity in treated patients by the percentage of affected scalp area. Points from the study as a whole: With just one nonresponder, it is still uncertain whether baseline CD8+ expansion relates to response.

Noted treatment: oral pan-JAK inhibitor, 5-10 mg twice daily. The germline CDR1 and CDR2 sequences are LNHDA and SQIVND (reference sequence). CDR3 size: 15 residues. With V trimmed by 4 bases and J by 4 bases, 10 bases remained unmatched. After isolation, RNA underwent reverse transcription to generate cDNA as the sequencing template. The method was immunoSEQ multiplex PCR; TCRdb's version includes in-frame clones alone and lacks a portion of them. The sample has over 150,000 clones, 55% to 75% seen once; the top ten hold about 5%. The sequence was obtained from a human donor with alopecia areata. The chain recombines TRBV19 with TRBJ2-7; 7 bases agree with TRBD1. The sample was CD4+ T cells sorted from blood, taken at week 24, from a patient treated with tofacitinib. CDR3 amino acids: CASSTTGTVKYEQYF. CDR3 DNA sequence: TGTGCCAGTAGTACAACCGGGACAGTAAAATACGAGCAGTACTTC.